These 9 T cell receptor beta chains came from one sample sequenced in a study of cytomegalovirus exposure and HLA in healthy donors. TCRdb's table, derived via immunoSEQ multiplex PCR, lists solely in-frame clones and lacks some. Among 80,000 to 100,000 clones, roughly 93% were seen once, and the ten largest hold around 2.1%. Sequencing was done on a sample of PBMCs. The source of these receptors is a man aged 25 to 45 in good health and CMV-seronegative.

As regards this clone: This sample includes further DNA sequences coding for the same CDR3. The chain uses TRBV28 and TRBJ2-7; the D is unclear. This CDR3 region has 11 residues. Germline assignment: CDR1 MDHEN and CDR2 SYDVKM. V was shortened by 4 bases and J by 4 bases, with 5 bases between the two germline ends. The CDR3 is CASSSRYEQYF. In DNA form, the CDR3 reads TGTGCCAGCAGTTCGCGATACGAGCAGTACTTC.

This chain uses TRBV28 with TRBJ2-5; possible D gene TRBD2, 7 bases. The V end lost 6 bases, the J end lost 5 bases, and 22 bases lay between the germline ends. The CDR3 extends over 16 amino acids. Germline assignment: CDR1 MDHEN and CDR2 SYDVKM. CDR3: CASSIPVRRGRETQYF. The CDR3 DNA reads TGTGCCAGCAGCATCCCGGTTCGGCGGGGGCGCGAGACCCAGTACTTC.

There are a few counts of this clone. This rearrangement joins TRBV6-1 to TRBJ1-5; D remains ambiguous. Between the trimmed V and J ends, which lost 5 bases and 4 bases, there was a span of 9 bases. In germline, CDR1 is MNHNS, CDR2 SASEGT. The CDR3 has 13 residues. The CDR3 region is CASSLTRNQPQHF. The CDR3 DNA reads TGTGCCAGCAGTCTTACCAGGAATCAGCCCCAGCATTTT.

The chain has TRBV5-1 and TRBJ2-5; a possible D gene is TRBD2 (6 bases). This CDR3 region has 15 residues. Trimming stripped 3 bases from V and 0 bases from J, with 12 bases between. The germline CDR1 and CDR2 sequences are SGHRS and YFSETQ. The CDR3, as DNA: TGCGCCAGCAGCTGGGGACTTCGAGACCAAGAGACCCAGTACTTC. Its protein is CASSWGLRDQETQYF.

CDR3 in DNA: TGTGCCAGCAGCCCCTTCTCATCAGGGGAAGTTGGCTACACCTTC. It codes for CASSPFSSGEVGYTF. The chain combines TRBV11-2 with TRBJ1-2, with a possible D match to TRBD1 (6 bases). The V end was cut by 5 bases, the J end by 7 bases, with 20 bases between. Germline V gives CDR1 SGHAT, CDR2 FQNNGV. The CDR3 covers 15 residues. Based on the CDR3 plus reference TRBV11-2 and TRBJ1-2, the full variable domain is EAGVAQSPRYKIIEKRQSVAFWCNPISGHATLYWYQQILGQGPKLLIQFQNNGVVDDSQLPKDRFSAERLKGVDSTLKIQPAKLEDSAVYLCASSPFSSGEVGYTFGSGTRLTVV.

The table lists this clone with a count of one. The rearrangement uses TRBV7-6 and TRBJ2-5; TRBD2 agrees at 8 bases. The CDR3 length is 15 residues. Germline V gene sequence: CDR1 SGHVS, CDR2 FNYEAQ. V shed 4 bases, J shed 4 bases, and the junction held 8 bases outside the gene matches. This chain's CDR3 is CASSYRGGPGETQYF. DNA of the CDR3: TGTGCCAGCAGCTACCGGGGGGGCCCGGGAGAGACCCAGTACTTC.

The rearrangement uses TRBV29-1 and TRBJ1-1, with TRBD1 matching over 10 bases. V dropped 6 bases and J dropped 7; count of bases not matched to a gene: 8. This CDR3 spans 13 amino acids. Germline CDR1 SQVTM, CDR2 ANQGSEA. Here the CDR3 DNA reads TGCAGCGTCGGCCCGGGACAGGGGATTGAAGCTTTCTTT. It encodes CSVGPGQGIEAFF.

CDR3 bases: TGTGCCAGCAGTTTTCGGGGGGCCGTTTTGAACACTGAAGCTTTCTTT. Protein sequence: CASSFRGAVLNTEAFF. The chain links TRBV28 to TRBJ1-1, with D maybe TRBD1 (6 bases). CDR3 length: 16 residues. Germline V CDR1 and CDR2: MDHEN, SYDVKM. V lost 3 bases and J 0 bases, leaving 14 bases between the germline ends.

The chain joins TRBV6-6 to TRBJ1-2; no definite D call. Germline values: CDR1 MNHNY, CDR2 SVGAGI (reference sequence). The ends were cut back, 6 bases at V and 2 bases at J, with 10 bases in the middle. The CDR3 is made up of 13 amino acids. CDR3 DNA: TGTGCCAGCAGACCGGGATCCAACTATGGCTACACCTTC. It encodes CASRPGSNYGYTF.